One sample yielded the 21 T cell receptor beta chains listed below, sequenced in a study of OX40 agonist ivuxolimab in advanced cancers. Sequencing was performed with immunoSEQ multiplex PCR; in TCRdb, only in-frame clones are kept and a portion is missing. This table has about 58,000 clones, 75% to 85% appearing once. Material: CD4+ or CD8+ T cells sorted from blood, obtained in a trial of the OX40 agonist ivuxolimab. These receptors came from an adult with an advanced solid tumor such as melanoma, head and neck, liver or kidney cancer.

This clone was seen a single time. The chain is built from TRBV9 and TRBJ2-5; D is unclear. The J call may not be correct, given that the DNA end is closer to TRBJ2-7. The CDR3 spans 14 residues. CDR1 is SGDLS, CDR2 YYNGEE, per germline. CDR3 sequence: CASSVTISSGEQYF. The CDR3 DNA follows: TGTGCCAGCAGCGTAACTATTTCTAGTGGCGAGCAGTACTTC.

The chain couples TRBV27 to TRBJ2-5; the match to TRBD1 covers 7 bases. Losses at the gene ends were 5 bases for V and 9 bases for J; bases not matched to a gene: 12. Germline CDR1 MNHEY, CDR2 SMNVEV (reference sequence). There are 14 residues in the CDR3. CDR3 DNA sequence: TGTGCCAGCAGTCCGGGACAGCCCATAGGGGCCCAGTACTTC. Its protein is CASSPGQPIGAQYF.

The chain combines TRBV5-1 with TRBJ2-3; 7 bases align to TRBD1. The length of the CDR3 is 15 residues. Unmatched junction bases numbered 6, after V lost 1 base and J lost 4 bases. Germline V gives CDR1 SGHRS, CDR2 YFSETQ. The chain's CDR3 is CASSLMGQSSDTQYF. The CDR3 bases are TGCGCCAGCAGCTTGATGGGACAGTCCTCAGATACGCAGTATTTT. Using reference TRBV5-1 and TRBJ2-3 for the parts outside the CDR3, the full variable domain is KAGVTQTPRYLIKTRGQQVTLSCSPISGHRSVSWYQQTPGQGLQFLFEYFSETQRNKGNFPGRFSGRQFSNSRSEMNVSTLELGDSALYLCASSLMGQSSDTQYFGPGTRLTVL.

J is TRBJ2-7 and V is TRBV6-5; no clear D gene. The CDR3 contains 13 residues. V was cut by 7 bases and J by 2 bases, with 12 bases left in between. Germline CDR1 is MNHEY and CDR2 is SVGAGI. The CDR3 here is CASTNPQAYEQYF. For the CDR3, the DNA is TGTGCCAGCACCAACCCCCAAGCCTACGAGCAGTACTTC.

The chain has TRBV5-1 and TRBJ2-3, with 10 bases identical to TRBD2. V lost 4 bases to trimming and J lost 8 bases; unmatched junction nucleotides: 10. CDR3 size: 15 residues. Germline V CDR1 and CDR2: SGHRS, YFSETQ. The CDR3 region is CASSRLAGGAGTQYF. The DNA for the CDR3 is TGCGCCAGCAGCCGGTTAGCGGGGGGCGCGGGTACGCAGTATTTT.

V and J are TRBV15 and TRBJ1-5; D may be TRBD1 (5 bases). Trimming left V 1 base short and J 1 base short, with 11 bases between. This CDR3 is 16 amino acids long. Germline CDR1 reads LNHNV; CDR2 reads YYDKDF (reference sequence). The CDR3 loop reads CATSRGPGSSNQPQHF. DNA of the CDR3: TGTGCCACCAGCAGAGGTCCAGGGTCCAGCAATCAGCCCCAGCATTTT.

The chain links TRBV15 to TRBJ1-1, with D perhaps TRBD1 (5 bases). Trimming removed 0 bases from V and 7 bases from J, with 9 bases in between. CDR1 and CDR2 (germline): LNHNV, YYDKDF (reference sequence). This CDR3 contains 13 residues. The CDR3 DNA reads as TGTGCCACCAGCAGAGAGAGGGGCCTTGAAGCTTTCTTT. Protein product: CATSRERGLEAFF.

This chain uses TRBV9 with TRBJ1-2; D is uncertain. Trimming removed 0 bases at V and 8 bases at J, with 11 bases between. The CDR3 is 13 residues long. Germline V gene lookup returns CDR1 SGDLS and CDR2 YYNGEE. This CDR3 reads CASSVGTLGGYTF. In DNA, the CDR3 is TGTGCCAGCAGCGTAGGGACGTTAGGGGGCTACACCTTC.

This sequence joins TRBV6-1 and TRBJ2-7; 9 bases match TRBD1. This CDR3 contains 17 residues. V was clipped by 2 bases and J by 0 bases; unmatched bases: 8. The V gene's germline CDR1 is MNHNS and CDR2 SASEGT. CDR3 in amino acids: CASSEYPGQGSSYEQYF. Here the CDR3 DNA reads TGTGCCAGCAGTGAATATCCCGGACAGGGGAGCTCCTACGAGCAGTACTTC.

Only a few counts were recorded for this clone. The chain uses TRBV11-1 and TRBJ1-4, with 9 bases that match TRBD1. In germline, CDR1 is SGHAT, CDR2 FQDESV (reference sequence). J lost 7 bases, V lost 3 bases, and 3 bases had no gene match. This CDR3 spans 14 amino acids. This chain's CDR3 is CASSFPGQGEKLFF. CDR3 coding DNA: TGTGCCAGCAGCTTTCCGGGACAGGGTGAAAAACTGTTTTTT. Based on the CDR3 plus reference TRBV11-1 and TRBJ1-4, the full variable domain is EAEVAQSPRYKITEKSQAVAFWCDPISGHATLYWYRQILGQGPELLVQFQDESVVDDSQLPKDRFSAERLKGVDSTLKIQPAELGDSAMYLCASSFPGQGEKLFFGSGTQLSVL.

The chain recombines TRBV6-6 with TRBJ1-1, with D uncertain. CDR3 size: 13 residues. Germline CDR1 is MNHNY and CDR2 is SVGAGI (reference sequence). The V end was cut by 0 bases, the J end by 10 bases, with 12 bases between. DNA of the CDR3: TGTGCCAGCAGTTACTCAGGGTTCGTCGCAGCTTTCTTT. It yields the protein CASSYSGFVAAFF.

The V and J genes are TRBV28 and TRBJ1-5, with D unclear. From germline, CDR1 is MDHEN and CDR2 SYDVKM. The ends were cut back, 7 bases at V and 0 bases at J, with 1 base in the middle. This CDR3 contains 11 residues. The CDR3 bases are TGTGCCAGCAATAGCAATCAGCCCCAGCATTTT. This encodes CASNSNQPQHF.

The CDR3 loop reads CASSAGLAGTDTQYF. CDR3 coding DNA: TGCGCCAGCAGCGCCGGACTAGCGGGCACAGATACGCAGTATTTT. V and J are TRBV5-1 and TRBJ2-3, with TRBD2 identical over 10 bases. CDR1 and CDR2 (germline): SGHRS, YFSETQ. The CDR3 is 15 amino acids. V gave up 4 bases and J gave up 1 base; unmatched junction bases: 3.

The chain is built from TRBV30 and TRBJ2-2; TRBD2 matches at 7 bases. Germline V gene data show CDR1 as GTSNPN and CDR2 as SVGIG (reference sequence). The V and J ends lost 3 bases and 2 bases, in that order; junction bases with no gene match: 3. The CDR3 runs to 14 residues. The DNA for the CDR3 is TGTGCCTGGAGGTCTAGCGGCAACACCGGGGAGCTGTTTTTT. It is translated as CAWRSSGNTGELFF.

This clone has just a few counts. V usage is TRBV9 and J usage is TRBJ1-2; possible D gene TRBD1, 6 bases. CDR1 and CDR2 (germline): SGDLS, YYNGEE. The CDR3 has 15 amino acids. V dropped 6 bases and J dropped 8 bases, with 23 bases sitting between them. The CDR3 loop reads CASTPPAGAAAGYTF. CDR3 bases: TGTGCCAGCACTCCACCAGCGGGGGCGGCGGCCGGCTACACCTTC.

This chain links TRBV15 with TRBJ2-1; D ambiguous. This CDR3 has 16 residues. Germline V gene data show CDR1 as LNHNV and CDR2 as YYDKDF (reference sequence). Deletions cut 0 bases from V and 9 bases from J, with 18 bases between. The CDR3 nucleotides read TGTGCCACCAGCAGAGAGTTTCTTGGACCGGGCACTGAGCAGTTCTTC. Its protein is CATSREFLGPGTEQFF. Based on the CDR3 plus reference TRBV15 and TRBJ2-1, the full variable domain is DAMVIQNPRYQVTQFGKPVTLSCSQTLNHNVMYWYQQKSSQAPKLLFHYYDKDFNNEADTPDNFQSRRPNTSFCFLDIRSPGLGDTAMYLCATSREFLGPGTEQFFGPGTRLTVL.

V gene TRBV19 combines with J gene TRBJ1-2, with TRBD1 identical over 7 bases. This CDR3 is built from 16 residues. Germline values: CDR1 LNHDA, CDR2 SQIVND (reference sequence). The junction had 10 bases not matched to a gene; V was cut back by 4 bases and J by 2 bases. The CDR3 loop reads CASSTLGQQMNYGYTF. The DNA of the CDR3 is TGTGCCAGTAGTACCCTGGGACAGCAAATGAACTATGGCTACACCTTC.

V gene TRBV7-2 combines with J gene TRBJ2-1; 11 nucleotides line up with TRBD2. With V trimmed by 8 bases and J by 9 bases, 9 bases remained unmatched. CDR3 length: 14 residues. Germline-derived CDR1 and CDR2 are SGHTA and FQGNSA. The CDR3 DNA sequence: TGTGCCAGCGCCGCTGGTACTAGCGGGAGTGAGCAGTTCTTC. It is translated as CASAAGTSGSEQFF.

This rearrangement joins TRBV19 to TRBJ2-7; D is undetermined. Trimming took off 4 bases at V and 6 bases at J, with 16 bases between the two ends. CDR3 size: 14 residues. Per the germline V gene, CDR1 is LNHDA and CDR2 is SQIVND (reference sequence). The CDR3 DNA reads as TGTGCCAGTAGTACTCCTCTAGGTACTCTCGAGCAGTACTTC. Translated, it gives CASSTPLGTLEQYF.

The sample holds a few counts of this clone. The chain is built from TRBV11-3 and TRBJ1-3; maybe TRBD1 (5 bases). Germline CDR1 is SGHNT and CDR2 is YENEEA. Trimming removed 4 bases from V and 2 bases from J, with 18 bases in between. This CDR3 has 17 residues. The CDR3 DNA follows: TGTGCCAGCAGCTCCGAACATGACAGTTTACCTGGAAACACCATATATTTT. This encodes CASSSEHDSLPGNTIYF.

The rearrangement joins TRBV19 to TRBJ2-6, with D perhaps TRBD1 or TRBD2 (5 bases each). The CDR3 extends over 18 amino acids. Between the trimmed V and J ends, which lost 1 base and 2 bases, there was a span of 15 bases. Per germline, CDR1 LNHDA and CDR2 SQIVND (reference sequence). The CDR3 reads CASSIGGTYRAGANVLTF. The CDR3 region has the DNA TGTGCCAGTAGTATAGGGGGGACGTACCGGGCTGGGGCCAACGTCCTGACTTTC.